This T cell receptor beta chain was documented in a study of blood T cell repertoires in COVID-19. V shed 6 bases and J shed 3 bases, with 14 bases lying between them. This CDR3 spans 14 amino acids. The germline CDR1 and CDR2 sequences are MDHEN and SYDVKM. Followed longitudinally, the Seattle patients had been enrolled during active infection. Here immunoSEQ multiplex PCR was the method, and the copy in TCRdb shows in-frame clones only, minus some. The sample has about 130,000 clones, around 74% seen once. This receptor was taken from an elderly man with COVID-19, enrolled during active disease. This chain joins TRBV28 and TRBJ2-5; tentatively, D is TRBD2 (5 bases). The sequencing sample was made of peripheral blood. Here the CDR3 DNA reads TGTGCCAGCAGCCTTCAAGCGGCAAAAGAGACCCAGTACTTC. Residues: CASSLQAAKETQYF.